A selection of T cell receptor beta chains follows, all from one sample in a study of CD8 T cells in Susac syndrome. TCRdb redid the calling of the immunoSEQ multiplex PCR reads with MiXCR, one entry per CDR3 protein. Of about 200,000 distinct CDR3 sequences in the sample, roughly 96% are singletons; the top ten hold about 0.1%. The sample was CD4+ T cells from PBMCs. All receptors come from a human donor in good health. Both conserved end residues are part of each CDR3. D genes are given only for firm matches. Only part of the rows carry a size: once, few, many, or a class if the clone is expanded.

CASSSAGALFQTQYF | TGTGCCAGCAGTTCAGCCGGGGCTCTCTTCCAGACCCAGTACTTC | - | 15 | TRBJ2-5 | TRBV27 | -
CSARVQRGSVEETQYF | TGCAGTGCTAGAGTTCAGCGGGGGTCTGTAGAAGAGACCCAGTACTTC | - | 16 | TRBJ2-5 | TRBV20-1 | TRBD2
CSAQQGTNEKLFF | TGCAGTGCCCAACAGGGGACTAATGAAAAACTGTTTTTT | - | 13 | TRBJ1-4 | TRBV20-1 | TRBD1
CSASRDRGGVEAFF | TGCAGTGCTTCCCGGGACAGGGGTGGGGTTGAAGCTTTCTTT | - | 14 | TRBJ1-1 | TRBV20-1 | TRBD1
CACGWGGNQPQHF | TGTGCCTGCGGATGGGGTGGCAATCAGCCCCAGCATTTT | - | 13 | TRBJ1-5 | TRBV27 | -
CSAEPGTQRRELFF | TGCAGTGCAGAACCCGGGACGCAGCGTCGGGAGCTGTTTTTT | - | 14 | TRBJ2-2 | TRBV20-1 | -
CASSWGTFNEQFF | TGTGCCAGCAGTTGGGGGACATTCAATGAGCAGTTCTTC | - | 13 | TRBJ2-1 | TRBV27 | -
CASSKYPSLLAKRRNTGELFF | TGTGCCAGCAGCAAATATCCCTCATTGCTAGCGAAGAGGAGGAACACCGGGGAGCTGTTTTTT | - | 21 | TRBJ2-2 | TRBV21-1 | -
CAWSAGRGKGGEQFF | TGTGCCTGGAGTGCCGGCAGGGGGAAAGGAGGTGAGCAGTTCTTC | - | 15 | TRBJ2-1 | TRBV30 | TRBD1
CSARAEGQGHQPQHF | TGCAGTGCTAGAGCGGAGGGACAGGGGCATCAGCCCCAGCATTTT | - | 15 | TRBJ1-5 | TRBV20-1 | TRBD1
CASSYDRQLFF | TGTGCCAGCAGTTATGACAGGCAACTGTTTTTT | once | 11 | TRBJ1-4 | TRBV6-5 | -
CASSQTTGEGWNEQFF | TGCGCCAGCAGCCAGACGACAGGGGAAGGGTGGAATGAGCAGTTCTTC | - | 16 | TRBJ2-1 | TRBV4-1 | TRBD1
CASSLSGITDTQYF | TGTGCCAGCAGCTTAAGTGGGATCACAGATACGCAGTATTTT | few | 14 | TRBJ2-3 | TRBV7-6 | -
CSALAGSSYNEQFF | TGCAGCGCTTTAGCGGGCAGCTCCTACAATGAGCAGTTCTTC | - | 14 | TRBJ2-1 | TRBV29-1 | TRBD2
CASNLQGAQETQYF | TGTGCCAGCAACTTACAGGGGGCCCAAGAGACCCAGTACTTC | - | 14 | TRBJ2-5 | TRBV6-6 | TRBD1
CASSRFEGTSSGANVLTF | TGTGCCAGCAGCCGCTTCGAGGGCACCAGCTCTGGGGCCAACGTCCTGACTTTC | - | 18 | TRBJ2-6 | TRBV3-1 | -
CASSQDGGGNTIYF | TGCGCCAGCAGCCAAGATGGGGGTGGAAACACCATATATTTT | - | 14 | TRBJ1-3 | TRBV4-3 | -
CASSFGLGNNEQFF | TGTGCCAGCAGCTTTGGGTTGGGAAACAATGAGCAGTTCTTC | - | 14 | TRBJ2-1 | TRBV7-2 | -
CASSYDSYTEAFF | TGTGCCAGCAGTTATGACAGTTACACTGAAGCTTTCTTT | - | 13 | TRBJ1-1 | TRBV6-5 | -
CASSQDWPVLGETQYF | TGCGCCAGCAGCCAAGATTGGCCAGTCCTCGGGGAGACCCAGTACTTC | once | 16 | TRBJ2-5 | TRBV4-3 | -
CSVEGQSEAFF | TGCAGCGTTGAGGGACAGTCTGAAGCTTTCTTT | - | 11 | TRBJ1-1 | TRBV29-1 | TRBD1
CAISESGWEETQYF | TGTGCCATCAGTGAGTCCGGCTGGGAAGAGACCCAGTACTTC | - | 14 | TRBJ2-5 | TRBV10-3 | -
CAIGSGRETDTQYF | TGTGCCATCGGCAGCGGGAGGGAAACAGATACGCAGTATTTT | - | 14 | TRBJ2-3 | TRBV10-3 | TRBD2
CSARDGRGLPPDTQYF | TGCAGTGCTAGAGATGGAAGGGGGCTCCCTCCAGATACGCAGTATTTT | - | 16 | TRBJ2-3 | TRBV20-1 | TRBD1
CATSDLGVSSYNEQFF | TGTGCCACCAGTGATTTGGGTGTAAGCTCCTACAATGAGCAGTTCTTC | - | 16 | TRBJ2-1 | TRBV24-1 | -
CSADPRRETQYF | TGCAGCGCCGACCCGCGGCGGGAGACCCAGTACTTC | - | 12 | TRBJ2-5 | TRBV29-1 | -
CSANLLDRGGVVNEQFF | TGCAGTGCTAATCTTTTGGATAGGGGCGGCGTAGTGAATGAGCAGTTCTTC | - | 17 | TRBJ2-1 | TRBV20-1 | -
CATSDPHQPQHF | TGTGCCACCAGTGATCCCCATCAGCCCCAGCATTTT | once | 12 | TRBJ1-5 | TRBV24-1 | -
CASSGTGQGEQYF | TGCGCCAGCAGCGGCACGGGACAGGGCGAGCAGTACTTC | once | 13 | TRBJ2-7 | TRBV5-1 | TRBD1
CASSQGGGTQPQHF | TGTGCCAGCAGCCAGGGAGGGGGCACGCAGCCCCAGCATTTT | - | 14 | TRBJ1-5 | TRBV7-9 | TRBD1
CASTLRQGVSEQFF | TGTGCCAGCACCTTGCGACAGGGGGTTAGTGAGCAGTTCTTC | - | 14 | TRBJ2-1 | TRBV12-3/TRBV12-4 | TRBD1
CASSRAGGLGNTIYF | TGTGCCAGCAGCCGAGCCGGGGGACTAGGAAACACCATATATTTT | - | 15 | TRBJ1-3 | TRBV14 | -
CASSPSTEGARETQYF | TGTGCCAGCAGCCCCTCTACGGAGGGGGCCCGGGAGACCCAGTACTTC | - | 16 | TRBJ2-5 | TRBV12-3/TRBV12-4 | -
CASSTNRVSYGYTF | TGTGCCAGCAGTACAAACAGGGTATCTTATGGCTACACCTTC | - | 14 | TRBJ1-2 | TRBV6-1 | -
CSVPGLAGGPNTGELFF | TGCAGCGTCCCGGGACTAGCGGGGGGGCCAAACACCGGGGAGCTGTTTTTT | - | 17 | TRBJ2-2 | TRBV29-1 | TRBD2
CASSPVGRSNEQFF | TGCGCCAGCAGCCCCGTAGGACGGTCCAATGAGCAGTTCTTC | - | 14 | TRBJ2-1 | TRBV4-1 | -
CASSGTSGDTQYF | TGTGCCAGCAGTGGGACTAGCGGAGATACGCAGTATTTT | - | 13 | TRBJ2-3 | TRBV6-6 | TRBD2
CASRSTGELFF | TGTGCCAGCAGGTCCACCGGGGAGCTGTTTTTT | few | 11 | TRBJ2-2 | TRBV5-6 | -
CASSPAVTSSNEQFF | TGCGCCAGCAGCCCGGCCGTTACTTCCAGCAATGAGCAGTTCTTC | once | 15 | TRBJ2-1 | TRBV5-1 | -
CASSQEYGGAAVGEQYF | TGTGCCAGCAGCCAAGAGTACGGGGGGGCGGCCGTTGGCGAGCAGTACTTC | - | 17 | TRBJ2-7 | TRBV3-1 | TRBD2
CSVGDPDGYTF | TGCAGCGTTGGCGATCCGGATGGCTACACCTTC | - | 11 | TRBJ1-2 | TRBV29-1 | -
CSARGLAGWGTQYF | TGCAGTGCTAGGGGACTAGCGGGGTGGGGTACGCAGTATTTT | - | 14 | TRBJ2-3 | TRBV20-1 | TRBD2
CASSQGGGRGYNEQFF | TGCGCCAGCAGCCAAGGGGGGGGACGGGGATACAATGAGCAGTTCTTC | - | 16 | TRBJ2-1 | TRBV4-3 | TRBD2
CASSQAGQGYNEQFF | TGCGCCAGCAGCCAAGCGGGACAGGGGTACAATGAGCAGTTCTTC | - | 15 | TRBJ2-1 | TRBV4-3 | TRBD1
CATSRDHINQPQHF | TGTGCCACCAGCAGAGACCATATCAATCAGCCCCAGCATTTT | - | 14 | TRBJ1-5 | TRBV15 | -
CASSQLSLAGGPGYSEQFF | TGCGCCAGCAGCCAACTCTCACTAGCGGGAGGGCCGGGGTACAGTGAGCAGTTCTTC | - | 19 | TRBJ2-1 | TRBV4-1 | TRBD2